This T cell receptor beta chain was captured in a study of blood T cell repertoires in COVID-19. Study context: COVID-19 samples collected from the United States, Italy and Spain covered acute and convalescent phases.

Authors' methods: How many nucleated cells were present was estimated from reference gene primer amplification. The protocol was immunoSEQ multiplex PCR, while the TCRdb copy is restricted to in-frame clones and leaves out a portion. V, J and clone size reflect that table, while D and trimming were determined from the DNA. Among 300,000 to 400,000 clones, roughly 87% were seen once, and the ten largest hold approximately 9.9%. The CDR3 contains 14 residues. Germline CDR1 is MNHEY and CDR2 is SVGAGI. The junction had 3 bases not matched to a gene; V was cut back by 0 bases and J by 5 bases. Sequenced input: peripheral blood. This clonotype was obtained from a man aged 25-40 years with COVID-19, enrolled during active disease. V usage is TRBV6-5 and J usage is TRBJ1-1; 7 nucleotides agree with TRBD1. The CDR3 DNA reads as TGTGCCAGCAGTTACTCCGGGACAGCTACTGAAGCTTTCTTT. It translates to CASSYSGTATEAFF.